This T cell receptor (beta chain) appears in the sequencing data of a study of Graves' ophthalmopathy and Graves' hyperthyroidism. Across the whole study: Over 18 months of follow-up, stable hyperthyroidism required that no ophthalmopathy appear. General study findings and limits: A classifier, a 13-signature model, separated ophthalmopathy from stable hyperthyroidism with about 88% sensitivity and less than 83% specificity.

This clonotype was seen only once. The antigen remains unidentified. Amplified material comprised TCR beta CDR3 regions derived from RNA transcripts. HTBI primers were employed in first-round RT-PCR, then a second-round multiplex PCR followed. From the multiplex PCR reads, TCRdb called clonotypes with MiXCR, one entry per CDR3 protein. The top ten hold about 4% of the sample, which has about 600,000 distinct CDR3 sequences, approximately 37% seen once. V shed 2 bases, J shed 7 bases, and the junction held 7 bases outside the gene matches. Germline values: CDR1 DFQATT, CDR2 SNEGSKA (reference sequence). This CDR3 contains 14 residues.

The V call is TRBV20-1, the J call TRBJ2-7; 11 bases align to TRBD2. This receptor was obtained from an adult man with Graves' hyperthyroidism. The sequencing sample was made of peripheral blood or thyroid tissue (not recorded which). The CDR3 reads CSARKGTSGDEQYF. DNA for the CDR3: TGCAGTGCTAGAAAGGGGACTAGCGGCGATGAGCAGTACTTC.